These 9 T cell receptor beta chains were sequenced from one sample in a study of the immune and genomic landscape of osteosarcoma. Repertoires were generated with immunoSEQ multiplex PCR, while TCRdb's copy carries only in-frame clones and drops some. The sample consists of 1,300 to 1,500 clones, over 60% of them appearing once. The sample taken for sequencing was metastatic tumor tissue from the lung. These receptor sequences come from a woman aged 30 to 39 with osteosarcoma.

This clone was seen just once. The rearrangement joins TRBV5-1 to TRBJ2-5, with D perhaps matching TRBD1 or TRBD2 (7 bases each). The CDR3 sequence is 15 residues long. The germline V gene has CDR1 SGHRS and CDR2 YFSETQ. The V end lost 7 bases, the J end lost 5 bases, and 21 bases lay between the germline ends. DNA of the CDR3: TGCGCCAGCCACCAGGGGGGGGACAGCCCGGAGACCCAGTACTTC. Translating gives CASHQGGDSPETQYF.

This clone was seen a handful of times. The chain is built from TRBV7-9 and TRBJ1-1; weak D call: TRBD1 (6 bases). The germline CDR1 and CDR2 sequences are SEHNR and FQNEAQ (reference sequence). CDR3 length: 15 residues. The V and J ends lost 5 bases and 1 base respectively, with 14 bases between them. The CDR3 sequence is CASSNRVLGNTEAFF. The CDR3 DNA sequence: TGTGCCAGCAGCAACAGGGTTTTAGGGAACACTGAAGCTTTCTTT.

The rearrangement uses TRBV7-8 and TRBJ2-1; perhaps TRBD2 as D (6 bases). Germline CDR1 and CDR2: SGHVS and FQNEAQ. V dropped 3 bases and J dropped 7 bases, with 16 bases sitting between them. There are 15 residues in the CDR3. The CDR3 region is CASSFSAGIGNEQFF. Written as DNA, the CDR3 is TGTGCCAGCAGCTTTAGCGCGGGGATCGGGAATGAGCAGTTCTTC.

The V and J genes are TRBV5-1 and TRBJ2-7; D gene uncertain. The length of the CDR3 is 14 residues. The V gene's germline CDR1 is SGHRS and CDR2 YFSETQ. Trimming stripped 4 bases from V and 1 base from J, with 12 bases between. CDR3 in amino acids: CASSQGFGSYEQYF. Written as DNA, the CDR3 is TGCGCCAGCAGCCAAGGTTTCGGATCCTACGAGCAGTACTTC.

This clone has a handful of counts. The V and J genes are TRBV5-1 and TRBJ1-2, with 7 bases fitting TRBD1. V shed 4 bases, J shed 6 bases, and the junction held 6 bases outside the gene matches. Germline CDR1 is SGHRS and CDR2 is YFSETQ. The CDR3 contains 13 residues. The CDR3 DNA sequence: TGCGCCAGCAGCGGAAGCACAGGGGATGGCTACACCTTC. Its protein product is CASSGSTGDGYTF.

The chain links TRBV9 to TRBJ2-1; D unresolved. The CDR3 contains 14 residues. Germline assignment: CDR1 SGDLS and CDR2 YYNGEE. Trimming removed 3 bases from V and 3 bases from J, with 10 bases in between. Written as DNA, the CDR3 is TGTGCCAGCAGCGATTCAACTAACTACAATGAGCAGTTCTTC. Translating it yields CASSDSTNYNEQFF.

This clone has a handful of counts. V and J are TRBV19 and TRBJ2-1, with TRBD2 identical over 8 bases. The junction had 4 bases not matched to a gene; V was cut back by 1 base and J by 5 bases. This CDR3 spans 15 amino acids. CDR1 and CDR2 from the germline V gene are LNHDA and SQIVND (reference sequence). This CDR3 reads CASSIGTSLNNEQFF. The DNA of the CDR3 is TGTGCCAGTAGTATAGGGACTAGCCTTAACAATGAGCAGTTCTTC.

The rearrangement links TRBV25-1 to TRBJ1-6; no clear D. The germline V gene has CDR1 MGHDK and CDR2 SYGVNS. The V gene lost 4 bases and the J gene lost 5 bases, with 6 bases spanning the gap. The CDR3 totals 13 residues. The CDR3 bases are TGTGCCAGCAGTGTTCAGGATAATTCACCCCTCCACTTT. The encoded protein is CASSVQDNSPLHF.

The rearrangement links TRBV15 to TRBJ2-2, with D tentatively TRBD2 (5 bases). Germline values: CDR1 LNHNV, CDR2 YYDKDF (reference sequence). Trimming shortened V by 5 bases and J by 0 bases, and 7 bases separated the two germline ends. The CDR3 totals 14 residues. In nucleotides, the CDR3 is TGTGCCACCAGCGAGACTACGAACACCGGGGAGCTGTTTTTT. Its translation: CATSETTNTGELFF.